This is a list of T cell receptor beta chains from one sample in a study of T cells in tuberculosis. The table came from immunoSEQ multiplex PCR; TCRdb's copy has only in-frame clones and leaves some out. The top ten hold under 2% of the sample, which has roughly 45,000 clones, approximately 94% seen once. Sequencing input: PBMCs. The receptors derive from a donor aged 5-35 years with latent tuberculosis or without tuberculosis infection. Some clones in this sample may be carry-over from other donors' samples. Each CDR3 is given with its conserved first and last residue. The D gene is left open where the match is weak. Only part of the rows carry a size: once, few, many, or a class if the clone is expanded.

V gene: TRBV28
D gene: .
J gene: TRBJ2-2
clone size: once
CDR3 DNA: TGTGCCAGCAGTTTATTTGCGTCCGGGGAGCTGTTTTTT
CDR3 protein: CASSLFASGELFF

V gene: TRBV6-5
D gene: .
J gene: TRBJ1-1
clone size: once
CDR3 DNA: TGTGCCAGCAGTTACACCGGGACACTGAACACTGAAGCTTTCTTT
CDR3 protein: CASSYTGTLNTEAFF

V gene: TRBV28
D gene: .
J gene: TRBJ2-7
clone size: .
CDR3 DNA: TGTGCCAGCAGACCTCTCAGGGGTGCATCCTACGAGCAGTACTTC
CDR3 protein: CASRPLRGASYEQYF

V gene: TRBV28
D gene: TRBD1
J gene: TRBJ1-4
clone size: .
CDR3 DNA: TGTGCCAGCAGCTACACCGGGACAGGAAGGGGAAAACTGTTTTTT
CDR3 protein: CASSYTGTGRGKLFF

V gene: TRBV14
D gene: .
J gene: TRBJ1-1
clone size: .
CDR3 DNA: TGTGCCAGCAGCCAAATCGTCCAGGGTTGGGCTACTGAAGCTTTCTTT
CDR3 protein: CASSQIVQGWATEAFF

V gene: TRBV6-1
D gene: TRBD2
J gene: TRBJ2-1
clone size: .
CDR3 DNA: TGTGCCAGCAGTGACAGACTAGCGGCATCCGATGAGCAGTTCTTC
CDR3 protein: CASSDRLAASDEQFF

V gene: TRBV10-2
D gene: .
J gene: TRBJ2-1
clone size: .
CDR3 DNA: TGCGCCAGCAGGAGCCCGGCTAGCGACAATGAGCAGTTCTTC
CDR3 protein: CASRSPASDNEQFF

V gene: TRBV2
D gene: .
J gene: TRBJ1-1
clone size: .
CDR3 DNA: TGTGCCAGCACGAGAGAGAGTTTTGAAGCTTTCTTT
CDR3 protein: CASTRESFEAFF

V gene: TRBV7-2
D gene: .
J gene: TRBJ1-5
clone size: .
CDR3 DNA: TGTGCCAGCAGCTTAGAGGCAGAGGAGCCCCAGCATTTT
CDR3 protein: CASSLEAEEPQHF

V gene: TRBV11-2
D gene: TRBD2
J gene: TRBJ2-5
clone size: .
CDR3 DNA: TGTGCCAGCAGCTTAGGACTAGCGGGAGTATACGGGACCCAGTACTTC
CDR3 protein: CASSLGLAGVYGTQYF

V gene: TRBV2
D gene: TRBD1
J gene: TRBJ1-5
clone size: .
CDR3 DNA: TGTGCCAGCAGTTTACAGGGGAACAATCAGCCCCAGCATTTT
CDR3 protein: CASSLQGNNQPQHF

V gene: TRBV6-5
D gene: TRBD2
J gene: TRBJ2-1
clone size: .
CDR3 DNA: TGTGCCAGCAGTTACTCGCCGGGAGGGTCCTACAATGAGCAGTTCTTC
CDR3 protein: CASSYSPGGSYNEQFF

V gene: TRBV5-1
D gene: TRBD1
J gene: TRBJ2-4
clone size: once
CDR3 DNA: TGCGCCAGCAGCTTGGAGGGACAGGACCGACTAGCCAAAAACATTCAGTACTTC
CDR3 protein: CASSLEGQDRLAKNIQYF

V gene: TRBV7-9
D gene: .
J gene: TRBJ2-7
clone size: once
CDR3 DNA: TGTGCCAGCAGCTTAGTTGAGGAGTACGAGCAGTACTTC
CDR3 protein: CASSLVEEYEQYF

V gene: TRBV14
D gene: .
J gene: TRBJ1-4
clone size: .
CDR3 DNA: TGTGCCAGCAGCCAAGATCAGTTAGGACGGAGGCTGTTTTTT
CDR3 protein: CASSQDQLGRRLFF

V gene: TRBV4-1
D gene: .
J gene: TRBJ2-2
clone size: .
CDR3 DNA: TGCGCCAGCAGCCAAAGTCCCTCGGGAGACGCGAACACCGGGGAGCTGTTTTTT
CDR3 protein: CASSQSPSGDANTGELFF

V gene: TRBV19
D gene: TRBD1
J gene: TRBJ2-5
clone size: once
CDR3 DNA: TGTGCCAGTAGCCGGTTGGGACAGGGTACCCGACCGAAAGAGACCCAGTACTTC
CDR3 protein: CASSRLGQGTRPKETQYF

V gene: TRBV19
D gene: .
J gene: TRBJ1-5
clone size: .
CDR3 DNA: TGTGCCAGTAGCATGGGGGCCGGCTACCAGCCCCAGCATTTT
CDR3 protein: CASSMGAGYQPQHF

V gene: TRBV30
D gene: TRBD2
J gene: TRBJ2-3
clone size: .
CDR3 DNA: TGTGCCGGAACCCTTCGCGGGGGAGGGGACACAGATACGCAGTATTTT
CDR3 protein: CAGTLRGGGDTDTQYF

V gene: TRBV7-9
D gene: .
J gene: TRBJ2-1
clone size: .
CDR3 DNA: TGTGCCAGCAGCCCATTACTAGAAGTCAACGAGCAGTTCTTC
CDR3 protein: CASSPLLEVNEQFF

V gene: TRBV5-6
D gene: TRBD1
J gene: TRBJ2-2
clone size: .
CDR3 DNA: TGTGCCAGCAGCCGGACAGGGGTCGTCGGGGAGCTGTTTTTT
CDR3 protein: CASSRTGVVGELFF

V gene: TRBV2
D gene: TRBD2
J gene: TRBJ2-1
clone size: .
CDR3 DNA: TGTGCCAGCGGGGGGGATACCGAGCAGTTCTTC
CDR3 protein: CASGGDTEQFF

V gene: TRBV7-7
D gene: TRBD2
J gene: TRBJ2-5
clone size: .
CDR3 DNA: TGTGCCAGCAGCGGGTCTTTAGCGGGAGCGGAGACCCAGTACTTC
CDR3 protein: CASSGSLAGAETQYF

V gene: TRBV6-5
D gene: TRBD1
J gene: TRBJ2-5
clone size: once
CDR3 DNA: TGTGCCACCCGACAGGGAATGGCAGAGACCCAGTACTTC
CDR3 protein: CATRQGMAETQYF

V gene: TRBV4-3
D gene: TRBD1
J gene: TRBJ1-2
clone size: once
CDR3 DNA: TGCGCCAGCAGCCAAGACTTTGCGGACAGGCGCTATGGCTACACCTTC
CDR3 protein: CASSQDFADRRYGYTF

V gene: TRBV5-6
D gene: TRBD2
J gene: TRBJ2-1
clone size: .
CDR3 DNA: TGTGCCAGCAGCTTGTTGGGTGAAACGGGACTAGCGGGAGGGAATGAGCAGTTCTTC
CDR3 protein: CASSLLGETGLAGGNEQFF

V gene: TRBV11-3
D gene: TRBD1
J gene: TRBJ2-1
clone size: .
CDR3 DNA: TGTGCCAGCAGCTGGGGGACAGGGCTTGAGCAGTTCTTC
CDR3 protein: CASSWGTGLEQFF

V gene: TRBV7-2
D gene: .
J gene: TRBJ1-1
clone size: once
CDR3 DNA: TGTGCCAGCAGCTTAGCGCGAGCGAACACTGAAGCTTTCTTT
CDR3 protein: CASSLARANTEAFF

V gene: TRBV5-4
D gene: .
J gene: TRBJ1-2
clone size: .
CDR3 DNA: TGTGCCAGCAGCTTGCTATTGCGGGGGGGCCGTTATGGCTACACCTTC
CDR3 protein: CASSLLLRGGRYGYTF

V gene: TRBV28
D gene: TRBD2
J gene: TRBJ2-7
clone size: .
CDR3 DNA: TGTGCCAGCAGTTTACCCCCCGTAAGCGGGAGACTCGGAAGGGAGCAGTACTTC
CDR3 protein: CASSLPPVSGRLGREQYF

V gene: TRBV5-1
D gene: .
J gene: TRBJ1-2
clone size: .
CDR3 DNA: TGCGCCAGCAAACAGGACGCTAACTATGGCTACACCTTC
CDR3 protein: CASKQDANYGYTF

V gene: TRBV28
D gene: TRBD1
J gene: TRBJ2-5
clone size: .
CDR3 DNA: TGTGCCAGCAGCTCCACAGGGGGCGACGAGACCCAGTACTTC
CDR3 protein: CASSSTGGDETQYF

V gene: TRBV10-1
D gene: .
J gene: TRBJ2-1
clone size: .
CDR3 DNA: TGCGCCAGCAGTGATGGGCGGGGCTCCTACAATGAGCAGTTCTTC
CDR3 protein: CASSDGRGSYNEQFF

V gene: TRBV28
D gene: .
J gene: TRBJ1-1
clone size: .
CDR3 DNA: TGTGCCAGCAGTTTAGCGGGGGACACTGAAGCTTTCTTT
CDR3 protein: CASSLAGDTEAFF

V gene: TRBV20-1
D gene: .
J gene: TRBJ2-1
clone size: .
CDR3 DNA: TGCAGTGCTAGACTGAGCAATGAGCAGTTCTTC
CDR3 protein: CSARLSNEQFF

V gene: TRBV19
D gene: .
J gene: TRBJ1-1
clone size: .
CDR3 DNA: TGTGCCAGTAGACGGGGAGGGTGGGTCATGAACACTGAAGCTTTCTTT
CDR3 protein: CASRRGGWVMNTEAFF

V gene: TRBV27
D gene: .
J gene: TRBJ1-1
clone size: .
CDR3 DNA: TGTGCCAGCAGATCTATACGACAAAGCACTGAAGCTTTCTTT
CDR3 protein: CASRSIRQSTEAFF

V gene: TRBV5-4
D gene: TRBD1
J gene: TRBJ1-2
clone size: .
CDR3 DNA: TGTGCCAGCAGACGGACGGGACAGGGGTTAGGCTACACCTTC
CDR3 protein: CASRRTGQGLGYTF

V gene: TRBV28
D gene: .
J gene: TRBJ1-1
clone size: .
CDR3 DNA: TGTGCCAGCACACCCTTATTTACAGGGTCAGGGAACACTGAAGCTTTCTTT
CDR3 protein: CASTPLFTGSGNTEAFF

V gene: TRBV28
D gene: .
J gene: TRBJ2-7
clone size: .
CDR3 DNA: TGTGCCAGCAGTTTTAGGCCAGGCGGGTACGAGCAGTACTTC
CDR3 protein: CASSFRPGGYEQYF

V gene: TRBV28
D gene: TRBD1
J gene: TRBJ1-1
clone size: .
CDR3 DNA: TGTGCCAGCAGTTTAACAGGGGCTGAAGCTTTCTTT
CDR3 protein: CASSLTGAEAFF

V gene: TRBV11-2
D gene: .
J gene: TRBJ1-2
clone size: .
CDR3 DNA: TGTGCCAGCAGCTTACCCCTAATTCGTAACTATGGCTACACCTTC
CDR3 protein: CASSLPLIRNYGYTF

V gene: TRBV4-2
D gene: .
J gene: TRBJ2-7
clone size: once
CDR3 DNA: TGTGCCAGCAGCCTAGGAGACGAGCAGTACTTC
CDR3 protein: CASSLGDEQYF

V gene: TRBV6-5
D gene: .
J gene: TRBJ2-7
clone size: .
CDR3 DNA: TGTGCCAGCAGGTGGGCAGATGCTTCCTACGAGCAGTACTTC
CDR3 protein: CASRWADASYEQYF

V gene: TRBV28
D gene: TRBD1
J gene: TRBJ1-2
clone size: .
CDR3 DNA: TGTGCCAGCAGTTCCTCAGGAGGGGGCGCTTATGGCTACACCTTC
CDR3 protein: CASSSSGGGAYGYTF

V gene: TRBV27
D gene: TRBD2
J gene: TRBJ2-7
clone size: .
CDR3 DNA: TGTGCCAGCAGTTCCATACTAGCGGGAGGCTACGAGCAGTACTTC
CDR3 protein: CASSSILAGGYEQYF

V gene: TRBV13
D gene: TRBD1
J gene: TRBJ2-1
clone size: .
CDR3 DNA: TGTGCCAGCAGCCTAAGGGACAGGGGGCGCCATGAGCAGTTCTTC
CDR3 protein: CASSLRDRGRHEQFF

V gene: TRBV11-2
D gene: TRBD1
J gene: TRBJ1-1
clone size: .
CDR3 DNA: TGTGCCAGCAGCTTAGGGACAGGGGTTGAAGCTTTCTTT
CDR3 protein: CASSLGTGVEAFF

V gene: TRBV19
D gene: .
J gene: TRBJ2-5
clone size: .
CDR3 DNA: TGTGCCAGTAGGAGAGACGGGGGGCCCCTGGAGACCCAGTACTTC
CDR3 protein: CASRRDGGPLETQYF

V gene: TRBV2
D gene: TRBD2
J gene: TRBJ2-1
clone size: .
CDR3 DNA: TGTGCCAGCAGTGATGAAAACTTGGGACTAGCGGGAGATAATGAGCAGTTCTTC
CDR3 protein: CASSDENLGLAGDNEQFF

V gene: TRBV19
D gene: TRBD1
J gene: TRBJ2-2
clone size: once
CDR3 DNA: TGTGCCAGTTCTAATCATACCGCCGGGACAGTGAGGGTCGGGGAGCTGTTTTTT
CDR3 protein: CASSNHTAGTVRVGELFF

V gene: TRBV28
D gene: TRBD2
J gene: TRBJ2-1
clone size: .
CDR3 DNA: TGTGCCAGCAGTTTCGCGGCTAGCGGCTACAATGAGCAGTTCTTC
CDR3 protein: CASSFAASGYNEQFF

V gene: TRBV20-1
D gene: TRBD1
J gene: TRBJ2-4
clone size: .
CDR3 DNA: TGCAGTGCCCGGGGGGACAGGGGTCAGTACTTC
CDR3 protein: CSARGDRGQYF

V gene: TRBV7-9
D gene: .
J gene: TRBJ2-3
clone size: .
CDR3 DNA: TGTGCCAGCAGGCCGACAATAGATACGCAGTATTTT
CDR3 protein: CASRPTIDTQYF

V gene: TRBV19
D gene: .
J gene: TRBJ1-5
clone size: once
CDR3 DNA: TGTGCCAGTAGTATAGGCTTCAAGACAGTTAAAGGGAATCAGCCCCAGCATTTT
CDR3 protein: CASSIGFKTVKGNQPQHF

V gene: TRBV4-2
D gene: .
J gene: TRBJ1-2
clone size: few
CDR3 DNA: TGTGCCAGCAGCCCGACCGGCGTTAGACAGACTAACTATGGCTACACCTTC
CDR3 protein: CASSPTGVRQTNYGYTF

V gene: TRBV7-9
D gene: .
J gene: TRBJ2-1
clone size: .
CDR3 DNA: TGTGCCAGCAGCTTATTCGATGAGCAGTTCTTC
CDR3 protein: CASSLFDEQFF

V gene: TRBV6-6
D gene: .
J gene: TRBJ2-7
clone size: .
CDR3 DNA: TGTGCCAGCAGTTACTCTTGGGCCAAGCCCCCCTACGAGCAGTACTTC
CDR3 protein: CASSYSWAKPPYEQYF

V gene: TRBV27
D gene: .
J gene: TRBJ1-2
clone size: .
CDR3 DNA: TGTGCCAGCAGTTACAGGGAAAACCATGGCTACACCTTC
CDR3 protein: CASSYRENHGYTF

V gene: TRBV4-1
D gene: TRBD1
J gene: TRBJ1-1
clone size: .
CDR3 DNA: TGCGCCAGCAGCCAAGACGGGACAGGGGATAACACTGAAGCTTTCTTT
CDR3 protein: CASSQDGTGDNTEAFF